The 18 T cell receptor beta chains below come from one sample, sequenced in a study of breast tumors, draining lymph nodes, adjacent tissues. TCRdb used MiXCR to reprocess the multiplex PCR reads, holding one entry per CDR3 protein. Here the sample spans about 220,000 distinct CDR3 sequences, 30% to 35% being singletons. The lymph nodes were axillary draining lymph nodes from breast cancer patients. Sequencing used axillary lymph node tissue. These receptors originate from a female donor with breast cancer. Some clones in this sample may be carry-over from other donors' samples.

J is TRBJ2-7 and V is TRBV6-1; D might be TRBD1 (6 bases). This CDR3 region has 14 residues. V shed 6 bases and J shed 0 bases, with 12 bases lying between them. Germline V gives CDR1 MNHNS, CDR2 SASEGT. CDR3 in DNA: TGTGCCAGCAGACGGACAGAGCTCTCCTACGAGCAGTACTTC. Translation gives CASRRTELSYEQYF.

This clonotype was observed many times. The CDR3 coding sequence is TGTGCCATCAGTGAATCGGACGGGAGGAACACTGAAGCTTTCTTT. This gives the protein CAISESDGRNTEAFF. V usage is TRBV10-3 and J usage is TRBJ1-1; D unclear. Germline loops: CDR1 ENHRY, CDR2 SYGVKD. The germline V and J ends were trimmed by 3 bases and 1 base, with 12 bases remaining between them. This CDR3 contains 15 residues.

This clonotype was picked up one time. One junction end disagrees with the germline gene, perhaps due to a read error. V gene TRBV2 combines with J gene TRBJ1-4; no firm D call. The CDR3 is made up of 15 amino acids. The germline V gene encodes CDR1 SNHLY and CDR2 FYNNEI. The CDR3 spells CASSASAGRGENLFF. In nucleotides, the CDR3 is TGTGCCAGCAGTGCCAGCGCAGGCCGAGGCGAAAACCTGTTTTTT.

The chain employs TRBV6-1 and TRBJ2-2, with D unclear. Trimming cost V 2 bases and J 2 bases, with 6 bases left between them. CDR1 is MNHNS and CDR2 is SASEGT in the germline V gene. The CDR3 is 14 amino acids. CDR3 protein: CASSELSNTGELFF. CDR3 DNA: TGTGCCAGCAGTGAATTGAGTAACACCGGGGAGCTGTTTTTT.

The rearrangement links TRBV6-6 to TRBJ1-1; no reliable D call. Germline CDR1 is MNHNY and CDR2 is SVGAGI (reference sequence). The CDR3 consists of 13 residues. V shed 7 bases and J shed 4 bases, with 13 bases lying between them. The CDR3 region is CASTKAESTEAFF. The CDR3 DNA is TGTGCCAGCACCAAGGCAGAGAGCACTGAAGCTTTCTTT.

This clonotype was recorded many times. The chain is built from TRBV15 and TRBJ1-3, with TRBD1 as a possible D gene (6 bases). The V end lost 4 bases, the J end lost 0 bases, and 7 bases lay between the germline ends. The CDR3 contains 14 residues. The germline gives CDR1 LNHNV, CDR2 YYDKDF (reference sequence). The CDR3 DNA sequence: TGTGCCACCAGCAAGGGGGGCTCTGGAAACACCATATATTTT. Translation gives CATSKGGSGNTIYF.

As to this clonotype: This may be a read error: a much more frequent sequence differs by one nucleotide. The chain carries TRBV5-1 and TRBJ2-3; D remains unclear. CDR3 size: 12 residues. In germline, CDR1 is SGHRS, CDR2 YFSETQ. The V end lost 7 bases, the J end lost 3 bases, and 9 bases lay between the germline ends. CDR3 amino acids: CASGYLTDTQYF. In DNA, the CDR3 is TGCGCCAGCGGCTACCTGACAGATACGCAGTATTTT.

The rearrangement uses TRBV7-3 and TRBJ2-3; 12 bases fit TRBD2. Germline V gives CDR1 SGHTA, CDR2 FQGTGA. V was clipped by 9 bases and J by 5 bases; unmatched bases: 9. The CDR3 length is 15 residues. CDR3 sequence: CASSPTSGSVDTQYF. DNA for the CDR3: TGTGCCAGTAGCCCGACTAGCGGGAGTGTAGATACGCAGTATTTT.

This clonotype has ten or more counts. V is TRBV9 and J is TRBJ1-2; perhaps TRBD1 as D (6 bases). V was shortened by 3 bases and J by 4 bases, with 16 bases between the two germline ends. Per germline, CDR1 SGDLS and CDR2 YYNGEE. The CDR3 contains 15 residues. CDR3 sequence reads: CASSEEGDIRYGYTF. The CDR3 DNA sequence: TGTGCCAGCAGCGAAGAGGGGGACATTCGCTATGGCTACACCTTC.

This clonotype has only a few counts. V is TRBV15 and J is TRBJ1-1; TRBD1 matches at 10 bases. CDR3 size: 16 residues. CDR1 and CDR2 from the germline V gene are LNHNV and YYDKDF (reference sequence). Unmatched junction bases numbered 7, after V lost 1 base and J lost 5 bases. CDR3 nucleotide sequence: TGTGCCACCAGCAGAGGACAGGGGGCAGGGTGGACTGAAGCTTTCTTT. It specifies CATSRGQGAGWTEAFF.

This clonotype was seen at least ten times. The chain couples TRBV3-1 to TRBJ1-2, with D possibly TRBD1 on 6 matching bases. Trimming left V 1 base short and J 4 bases short, with 13 bases between. Per germline, CDR1 LGHDT and CDR2 YNNKEL (reference sequence). The CDR3 has 15 residues. CDR3 amino acids: CASSQGNRVSYGYTF. The CDR3 nucleotides read TGTGCCAGCAGCCAAGGGAACAGGGTCTCCTATGGCTACACCTTC. Variable domain in full (rest from reference TRBV3-1 and TRBJ1-2): DTAVSQTPKYLVTQMGNDKSIKCEQNLGHDTMYWYKQDSKKFLKIMFSYNNKELIINETVPNRFSPKSPDKAHLNLHINSLELGDSAVYFCASSQGNRVSYGYTFGSGTRLTVV.

The chain carries TRBV20-1 and TRBJ2-7; TRBD1 might be the D (5 bases). Germline-derived CDR1 and CDR2 are DFQATT and SNEGSKA (reference sequence). CDR3 length: 17 amino acids. Deletions cut 0 bases from V and 5 bases from J, with 23 bases between. The CDR3 DNA reads TGCAGTGCTAGAGATATTTCCCAGGGTGGCCCTTTGGACGAGCAGTACTTC. Its translation is CSARDISQGGPLDEQYF.

This clonotype was seen many times. The chain recombines TRBV19 with TRBJ2-1; no clear D gene. Germline CDR1 and CDR2: LNHDA and SQIVND (reference sequence). V lost 8 bases and J lost 4, with 9 bases in between. This CDR3 has 12 residues. This CDR3 is CASARTYNEQFF. The CDR3 DNA sequence: TGTGCCAGTGCGCGGACGTACAATGAGCAGTTCTTC. Using reference TRBV19 and TRBJ2-1 for the parts outside the CDR3, the full variable domain is DGGITQSPKYLFRKEGQNVTLSCEQNLNHDAMYWYRQDPGQGLRLIYYSQIVNDFQKGDIAEGYSVSREKKESFPLTVTSAQKNPTAFYLCASARTYNEQFFGPGTRLTVL.

CDR3 nucleotides: TGTGCCAGCAGCTTAGTGGCGGGTACCTCCTACGAGCAGTACTTC. Residues: CASSLVAGTSYEQYF. The genes are TRBV7-8 and TRBJ2-7, with a weak D call TRBD2 (5 bases). The germline V and J ends were trimmed by 1 base and 0 bases, with 10 bases remaining between them. Looked up from germline, CDR1 is SGHVS and CDR2 is FQNEAQ. This CDR3 region has 15 residues. Using reference TRBV7-8 and TRBJ2-7 for the parts outside the CDR3, the full variable domain is GAGVSQSPRYKVAKRGQDVALRCDPISGHVSLFWYQQALGQGPEFLTYFQNEAQLDKSGLPSDRFFAERPEGSVSTLKIQRTQQEDSAVYLCASSLVAGTSYEQYFGPGTRLTVT.

At least ten counts were recorded for this clonotype. This chain connects TRBV7-2 to TRBJ2-3; 11 nucleotides match TRBD2. The V and J ends lost 2 bases and 6 bases, in that order; junction bases with no gene match: 16. The CDR3 consists of 19 residues. The V gene's germline CDR1 is SGHTA and CDR2 FQGNSA. The CDR3 coding sequence is TGTGCCAGCAGCTTAAACCCCCGACTTAGCGGGAGGGTATCGGATACGCAGTATTTT. Translated, it gives CASSLNPRLSGRVSDTQYF.

Ten or more counts support this clonotype. The J gene is TRBJ2-6, the V gene TRBV5-6; D not certain. There are 15 residues in the CDR3. Trimming took 1 base from V and 2 from J, leaving 7 bases between them. The germline V gene encodes CDR1 SGHDT and CDR2 YYEEEE. The CDR3 loop is CASSLRRTGANVLTF. Written as DNA, the CDR3 is TGTGCCAGCAGCTTGCGGAGAACTGGGGCCAACGTCCTGACTTTC. The whole variable domain, remainder taken from reference TRBV5-6 and TRBJ2-6, is DAGVTQSPTHLIKTRGQQVTLRCSPKSGHDTVSWYQQALGQGPQFIFQYYEEEERQRGNFPDRFSGHQFPNYSSELNVNALLLGDSALYLCASSLRRTGANVLTFGAGSRLTVL.

This chain connects TRBV6-5 to TRBJ2-7; tentatively, D is TRBD2 (5 bases). The germline gives CDR1 MNHEY, CDR2 SVGAGI. This CDR3 contains 15 residues. Between the trimmed V and J ends, which lost 4 bases and 3 bases, there was a span of 16 bases. CDR3 protein: CASSFRIRGSYEQYF. The CDR3 coding sequence is TGTGCCAGCAGTTTCCGCATCAGAGGGAGCTACGAGCAGTACTTC.

This clonotype was recorded at least ten times. The genes are TRBV6-6 and TRBJ2-5; 10 positions agree with TRBD2. Germline V lookup: CDR1 MNHNY, CDR2 SVGAGI (reference sequence). The CDR3 is made up of 16 amino acids. The trim removed 2 bases at V and 5 bases at J, leaving 8 bases unmatched. The CDR3 region has the DNA TGTGCCAGCAGTTACCTAAGCGGGAGGGCCGGTGAGACCCAGTACTTC. It codes for CASSYLSGRAGETQYF.